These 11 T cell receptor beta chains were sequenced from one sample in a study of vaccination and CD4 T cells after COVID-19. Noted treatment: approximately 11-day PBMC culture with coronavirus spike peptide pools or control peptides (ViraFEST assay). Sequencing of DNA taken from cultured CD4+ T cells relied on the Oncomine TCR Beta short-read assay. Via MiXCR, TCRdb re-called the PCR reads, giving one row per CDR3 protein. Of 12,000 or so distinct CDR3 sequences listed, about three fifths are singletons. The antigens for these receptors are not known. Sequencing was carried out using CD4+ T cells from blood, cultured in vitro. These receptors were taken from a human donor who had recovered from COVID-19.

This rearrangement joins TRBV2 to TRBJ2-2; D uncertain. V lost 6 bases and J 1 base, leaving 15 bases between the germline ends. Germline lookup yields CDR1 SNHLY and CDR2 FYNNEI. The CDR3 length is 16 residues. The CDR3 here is CASSQNRLVNTGELFF. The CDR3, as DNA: TGTGCCAGCAGCCAAAATAGACTTGTGAACACCGGGGAGCTGTTTTTT.

The CDR3 coding sequence is TGTGCCAGCAGTCCAAGAGGGGGGGGAAACACCATATATTTT. It encodes CASSPRGGGNTIYF. The rearrangement links TRBV12-3 or TRBV12-4 to TRBJ1-3, with D possibly TRBD1 on 6 matching bases. Trimming removed 5 bases at V and 4 bases at J, with 12 bases between. The CDR3 is 14 residues long.

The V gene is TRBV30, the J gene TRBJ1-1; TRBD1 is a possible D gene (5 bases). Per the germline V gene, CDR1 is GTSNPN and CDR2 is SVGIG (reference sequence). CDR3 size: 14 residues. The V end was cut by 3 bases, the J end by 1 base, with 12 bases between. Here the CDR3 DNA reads TGTGCCTGGAGCCGAGTCAGGGCGAACACTGAAGCTTTCTTT. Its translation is CAWSRVRANTEAFF.

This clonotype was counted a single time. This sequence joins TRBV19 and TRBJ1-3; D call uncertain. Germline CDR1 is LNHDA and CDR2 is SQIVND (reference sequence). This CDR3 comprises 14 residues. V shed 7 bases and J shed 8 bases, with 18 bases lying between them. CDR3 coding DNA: TGTGCCAGTACCCCGACGGATTCGGTGTACACCATATATTTT. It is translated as CASTPTDSVYTIYF.

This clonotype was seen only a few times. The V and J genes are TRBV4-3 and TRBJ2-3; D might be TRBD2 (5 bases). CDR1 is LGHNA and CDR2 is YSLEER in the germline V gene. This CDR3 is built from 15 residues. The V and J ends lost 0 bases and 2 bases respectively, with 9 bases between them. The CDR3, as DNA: TGCGCCAGCAGCCAAGATGTACTAGTCACAGATACGCAGTATTTT. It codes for CASSQDVLVTDTQYF.

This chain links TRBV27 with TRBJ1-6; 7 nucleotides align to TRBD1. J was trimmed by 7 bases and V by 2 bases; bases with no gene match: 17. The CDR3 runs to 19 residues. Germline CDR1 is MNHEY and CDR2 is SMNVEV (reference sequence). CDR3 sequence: CASSLGIFGEGATNSPLHF. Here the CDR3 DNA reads TGTGCCAGCAGTTTAGGGATCTTTGGGGAGGGGGCAACCAATTCACCCCTCCACTTT.

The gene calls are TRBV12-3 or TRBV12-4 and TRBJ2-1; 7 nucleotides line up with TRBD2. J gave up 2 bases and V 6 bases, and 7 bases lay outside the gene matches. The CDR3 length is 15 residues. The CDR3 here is CASRSGTTPYNEQFF. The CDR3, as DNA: TGTGCCAGCAGATCCGGGACTACGCCCTACAATGAGCAGTTCTTC.

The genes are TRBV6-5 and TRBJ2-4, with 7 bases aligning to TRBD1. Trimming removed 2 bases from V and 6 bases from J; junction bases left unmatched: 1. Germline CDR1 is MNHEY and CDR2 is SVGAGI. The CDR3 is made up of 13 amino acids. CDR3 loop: CASSYGDRNIQYF. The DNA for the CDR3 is TGTGCCAGCAGTTACGGGGACAGAAACATTCAGTACTTC.

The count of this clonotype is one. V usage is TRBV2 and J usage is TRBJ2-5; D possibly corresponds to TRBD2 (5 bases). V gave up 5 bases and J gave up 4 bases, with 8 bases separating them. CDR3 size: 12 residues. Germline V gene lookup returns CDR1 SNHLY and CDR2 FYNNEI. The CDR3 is CASSTSVETQYF. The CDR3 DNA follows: TGTGCCAGCAGTACTAGTGTAGAGACCCAGTACTTC.

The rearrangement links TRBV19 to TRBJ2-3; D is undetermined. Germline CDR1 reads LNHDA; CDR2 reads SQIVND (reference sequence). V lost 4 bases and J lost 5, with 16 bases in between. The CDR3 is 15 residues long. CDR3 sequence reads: CASSTLRVDGDTQYF. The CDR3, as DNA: TGTGCCAGTAGTACCCTTCGCGTTGACGGAGATACGCAGTATTTT.

CDR3 protein: CASRQGQETQYF. The CDR3 DNA is TGTGCCAGCAGACAGGGTCAGGAGACCCAGTACTTC. The chain recombines TRBV7-9 with TRBJ2-5; weak D call: TRBD1 (6 bases). This CDR3 region has 12 residues. Trimming took 6 bases from V and 5 from J, leaving 10 bases between them. Germline V lookup: CDR1 SEHNR, CDR2 FQNEAQ (reference sequence).